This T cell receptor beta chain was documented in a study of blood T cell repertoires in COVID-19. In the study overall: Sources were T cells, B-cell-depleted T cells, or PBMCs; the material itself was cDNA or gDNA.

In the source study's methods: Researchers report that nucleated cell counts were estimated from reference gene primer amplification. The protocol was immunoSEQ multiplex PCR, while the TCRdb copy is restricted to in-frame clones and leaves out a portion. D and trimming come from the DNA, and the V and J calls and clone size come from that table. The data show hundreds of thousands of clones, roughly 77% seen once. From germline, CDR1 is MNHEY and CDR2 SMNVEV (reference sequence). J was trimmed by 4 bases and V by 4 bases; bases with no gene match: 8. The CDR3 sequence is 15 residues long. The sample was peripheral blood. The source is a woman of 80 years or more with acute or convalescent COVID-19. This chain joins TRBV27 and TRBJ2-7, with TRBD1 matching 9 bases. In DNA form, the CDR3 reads TGTGCCAGCAGTTCCCCCGGGACAGGGAGGTACGAGCAGTACTTC. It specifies CASSSPGTGRYEQYF.